These 20 T cell receptor beta chains originate from one sample sequenced in a study of identical twins. Each CDR3 protein gets one entry after TCRdb re-called the 5' RACE reads with MiXCR. The table has 1.5 million to 2 million distinct CDR3 sequences, about 31% seen once. Material for sequencing was cord blood. These receptors were taken from a newborn girl in good health.

This clonotype was seen more than once but under ten times. The V gene is TRBV24-1, the J gene TRBJ2-5, with 11 bases lining up with TRBD2. The CDR3 loop spans 16 amino acids. From germline, CDR1 is KGHDR and CDR2 SFDVKD. J was trimmed by 4 bases and V by 6 bases; bases with no gene match: 9. Here the CDR3 reads CATSRLLAGVGETQYF. CDR3 sequence (DNA): TGTGCCACCAGTAGGCTACTAGCGGGAGTGGGAGAGACCCAGTACTTC.

This clonotype has more than one count but fewer than ten. The rearrangement uses TRBV6-1 and TRBJ2-7; tentative D call: TRBD1 (5 bases). CDR3 size: 15 residues. V was clipped by 1 base and J by 2 bases, with 12 bases between them. The germline V gene has CDR1 MNHNS and CDR2 SASEGT. The CDR3 sequence: CASSEVEAGPYEQYF. For the CDR3, the DNA is TGTGCCAGCAGTGAAGTAGAGGCAGGGCCCTACGAGCAGTACTTC.

This clonotype was seen many times. The chain employs TRBV20-1 and TRBJ2-4, with 9 bases identical to TRBD2. CDR3 length: 18 amino acids. Germline CDR1 is DFQATT and CDR2 is SNEGSKA (reference sequence). With 6 bases clipped from V and 0 bases from J, the junction kept 15 bases outside the gene matches. The DNA for the CDR3 is TGCAGTGCCCCGCCGGCTAGCGGGAAATCCCTAGCCAAAAACATTCAGTACTTC. It translates to CSAPPASGKSLAKNIQYF.

This chain links TRBV12-3 or TRBV12-4 with TRBJ1-4, with no clear D. The CDR3 length is 13 residues. Trimming shortened V by 3 bases and J by 7 bases, and 9 bases separated the two germline ends. CDR3 amino acids: CASSLVWSEKLFF. In DNA form, the CDR3 reads TGTGCCAGCAGTTTGGTATGGTCTGAAAAACTGTTTTTT.

The chain uses TRBV6-5 and TRBJ2-2; 9 bases agree with TRBD2. There are 15 residues in the CDR3. Per the germline V gene, CDR1 is MNHEY and CDR2 is SVGAGI. V was pared by 7 bases and J by 1 base, with 4 bases of the junction left unmatched. The CDR3 loop is CASKLTSGNTGELFF. Written as DNA, the CDR3 is TGTGCCAGCAAATTGACTAGCGGGAACACCGGGGAGCTGTTTTTT.

The gene calls are TRBV20-1 and TRBJ1-2, with 8 bases matching TRBD1. Trimming took 1 base from V and 4 from J; bases not matched to a gene: 5. The germline CDR1 and CDR2 sequences are DFQATT and SNEGSKA (reference sequence). This CDR3 has 14 residues. CDR3 loop: CSARGGTGIYGYTF. DNA for the CDR3: TGCAGTGCTAGAGGTGGGACAGGCATCTATGGCTACACCTTC.

This clonotype has just one count. The chain is built from TRBV12-3 or TRBV12-4 and TRBJ2-5; 9 bases line up with TRBD2. Trimming took 2 bases from V and 3 from J; bases not matched to a gene: 4. The CDR3 contains 15 residues. CDR3 protein: CASSLSSSGEETQYF. The CDR3, as DNA: TGTGCCAGCAGTTTATCCTCTAGCGGGGAAGAGACCCAGTACTTC.

This chain links TRBV2 with TRBJ2-1, with D hard to call. The CDR3 contains 15 residues. The germline V gene encodes CDR1 SNHLY and CDR2 FYNNEI. Trimming took off 3 bases at V and 0 bases at J, with 9 bases between the two ends. The CDR3, as DNA: TGTGCCAGCAGTGATGGGGTCGCCTCCTACAATGAGCAGTTCTTC. Translating it yields CASSDGVASYNEQFF.

The chain recombines TRBV5-4 with TRBJ1-4; D uncertain. The CDR3 totals 14 residues. CDR1 is SGHNT and CDR2 is YYREEE in the germline V gene (reference sequence). The V and J ends lost 4 bases and 0 bases respectively, with 7 bases between them. The CDR3 DNA sequence: TGTGCCAGCAGCACAGAACCAACTAATGAAAAACTGTTTTTT. Translating it yields CASSTEPTNEKLFF.

V is TRBV4-2 and J is TRBJ2-4, with no clear D. Germline V gives CDR1 LGHNA, CDR2 YNFKEQ. Trimming left V 5 bases short and J 3 bases short, with 14 bases between. The CDR3 length is 15 residues. The CDR3 is CASSSDGHGKNIQYF. DNA of the CDR3: TGTGCCAGCAGCAGCGATGGCCACGGCAAAAACATTCAGTACTTC.

This clonotype was detected only a few times. This chain links TRBV13 with TRBJ2-4, with D hard to call. The CDR3 contains 11 residues. V was cut by 0 bases and J by 15 bases, with 9 bases left in between. The germline CDR1 and CDR2 sequences are PRHDT and FYEKMQ (reference sequence). The DNA for the CDR3 is TGTGCCAGCAGCTTAGGGGAGTCGCGGTACTTC. Translated, it gives CASSLGESRYF.

In its sample, this clonotype was seen a few times. The V and J genes are TRBV20-1 and TRBJ2-1, with 7 bases that match TRBD2. J gave up 2 bases and V 6 bases, and 7 bases lay outside the gene matches. Germline CDR1 DFQATT, CDR2 SNEGSKA (reference sequence). The CDR3 has 14 amino acids. CDR3 DNA sequence: TGCAGTGCAAACCGGGACTACACCTACAATGAGCAGTTCTTC. Amino acid sequence: CSANRDYTYNEQFF.

Worth noting for this clonotype: At one end, the junction sequence differs from germline, possibly due to a read error. The chain carries TRBV5-1 and TRBJ2-2; either TRBD1 or TRBD2 may fit D (5 bases each). The CDR3 is made up of 16 amino acids. In germline, CDR1 is SGHRS, CDR2 YFSETQ. CDR3 region: CGSSLLGETNTGELFF. DNA of the CDR3: TGCGGCAGCAGCTTGTTGGGGGAGACCAACACCGGGGAGCTGTTTTTT. The complete variable domain, with remaining parts taken from reference TRBV5-1 and TRBJ2-2, reads KAGVTQTPRYLIKTRGQQVTLSCSPISGHRSVSWYQQTPGQGLQFLFEYFSETQRNKGNFPGRFSGRQFSNSRSEMNVSTLELGDSALYLCGSSLLGETNTGELFFGEGSRLTVL.

V usage is TRBV6-2 or TRBV6-3 and J usage is TRBJ1-1, with 7 bases matching TRBD1. This CDR3 is built from 15 residues. V trimming: 4 bases; J trimming: 3 bases; junction bases outside the gene matches: 8. In germline, CDR1 is MNHEY, CDR2 SVGEGT. The CDR3 here is CASSSGGTAYTEAFF. CDR3 in DNA: TGTGCCAGCAGTTCGGGCGGGACAGCCTACACTGAAGCTTTCTTT.

The V call is TRBV20-1, the J call TRBJ1-5, with D uncertain. Germline CDR1 reads DFQATT; CDR2 reads SNEGSKA (reference sequence). The CDR3 is 14 amino acids. The V end was cut by 0 bases, the J end by 0 bases, with 6 bases between. CDR3 in amino acids: CSARDRLSNQPQHF. Here the CDR3 DNA reads TGCAGTGCTAGAGACAGACTTAGCAATCAGCCCCAGCATTTT.

In its sample, this clonotype was seen a few times. The chain joins TRBV3-1 to TRBJ2-7; 12 nucleotides agree with TRBD2. CDR1 LGHDT and CDR2 YNNKEL come from the germline V gene (reference sequence). Trimming cost V 2 bases and J 4 bases; bases outside gene matches: 12. The CDR3 has 18 amino acids. The CDR3 sequence: CASSQIPRGLAGRYEQYF. Here the CDR3 DNA reads TGTGCCAGCAGCCAAATCCCCAGGGGACTAGCGGGTCGTTACGAGCAGTACTTC.

This clonotype was detected only a few times. The chain combines TRBV5-1 with TRBJ2-7, with D possibly TRBD2 on 5 matching bases. V lost 5 bases to trimming and J lost 1 base, with 13 bases between them. This CDR3 has 14 amino acids. Germline V gene sequence: CDR1 SGHRS, CDR2 YFSETQ. The CDR3 spells CASSITRGSYEQYF. CDR3 sequence (DNA): TGCGCCAGCAGTATCACTAGAGGGTCCTACGAGCAGTACTTC. Full variable domain (remainder filled in from reference TRBV5-1 and TRBJ2-7): KAGVTQTPRYLIKTRGQQVTLSCSPISGHRSVSWYQQTPGQGLQFLFEYFSETQRNKGNFPGRFSGRQFSNSRSEMNVSTLELGDSALYLCASSITRGSYEQYFGPGTRLTVT.

This chain joins TRBV3-1 and TRBJ2-1; tentatively, D is TRBD2 (6 bases). This CDR3 spans 17 amino acids. Germline values: CDR1 LGHDT, CDR2 YNNKEL (reference sequence). V lost 1 base and J lost 3, with 16 bases in between. CDR3 residues: CASSQVSGEGGYNEQFF. Here the CDR3 DNA reads TGTGCCAGCAGCCAAGTGTCGGGAGAGGGTGGCTACAATGAGCAGTTCTTC.

The sample holds a few counts of this clonotype. The rearrangement uses TRBV6-1 and TRBJ1-5, with D tentatively TRBD1 (6 bases). V was cut by 9 bases and J by 3 bases, with 12 bases left in between. The CDR3 spans 13 residues. In germline, CDR1 is MNHNS, CDR2 SASEGT. The chain's CDR3 is CARRGHTNQPQHF. The CDR3 bases are TGTGCCAGGAGGGGACACACCAATCAGCCCCAGCATTTT.

The J gene is TRBJ1-6, the V gene TRBV20-1; no clear D gene. Trimming stripped 0 bases from V and 6 bases from J, with 12 bases between. This CDR3 has 15 residues. Looked up from germline, CDR1 is DFQATT and CDR2 is SNEGSKA (reference sequence). The CDR3 nucleotides read TGCAGTGCTAGAGATTTTGCCTCAGTTAATTCACCCCTCCACTTT. This encodes CSARDFASVNSPLHF.